What follows describes a single T cell receptor beta chain. No antigen is known for it. This specimen comes from a study of T cell responses to AZD1222 COVID-19 vaccine. Overall study results and limits: Dominant at 160-218 and 743-854, vaccine-associated CD4 TCRs also spanned spike. White British people made up most donors, females outnumbered males, and clonal diversity was possibly underestimated. Epitopes outside B.1.351 and B.1.1.7 mutated regions reportedly drew nearly half of spike TCRs.

This CDR3 contains 14 residues. With 5 bases removed from V and 7 bases from J, the gap between germline ends came to 14 bases. Germline assignment: CDR1 MNHNY and CDR2 SVGAGI (reference sequence). Using immunoSEQ multiplex PCR, the repertoire was profiled, and TCRdb retains in-frame clones only, with some absent. The top ten clones hold about 6% of a sample with about 60,000 clones, 75% to 95% of them seen once. The source of this sequence is an adult who received the MenACWY meningococcal vaccine as a control. The V gene is TRBV6-6, the J gene TRBJ1-4; D is perhaps TRBD1 (5 bases). Sequencing was performed on peripheral blood, taken 28 days after the second dose of the MenACWY control vaccine. The CDR3 loop reads CASSGWGAGEKLFF. CDR3 bases: TGTGCCAGCAGTGGCTGGGGCGCGGGTGAAAAACTGTTTTTT.